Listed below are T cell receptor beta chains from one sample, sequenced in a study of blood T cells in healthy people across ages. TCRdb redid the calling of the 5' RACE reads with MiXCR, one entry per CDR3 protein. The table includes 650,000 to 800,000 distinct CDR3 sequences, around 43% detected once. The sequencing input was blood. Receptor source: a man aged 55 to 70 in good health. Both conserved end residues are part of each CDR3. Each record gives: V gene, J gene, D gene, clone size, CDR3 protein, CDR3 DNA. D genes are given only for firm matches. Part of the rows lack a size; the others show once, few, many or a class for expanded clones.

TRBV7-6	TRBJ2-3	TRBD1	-	CASSQGAGPDTQYF	TGTGCCAGCAGCCAGGGGGCGGGCCCAGATACGCAGTATTTT
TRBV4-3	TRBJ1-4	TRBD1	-	CASNNLPGTGMIEKLFF	TGCGCCAGCAATAACCTTCCCGGGACAGGGATGATTGAAAAACTGTTTTTT
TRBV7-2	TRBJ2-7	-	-	CASSPTDRVEQYF	TGTGCCAGCAGTCCAACGGACCGCGTCGAGCAGTACTTC
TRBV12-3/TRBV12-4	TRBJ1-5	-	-	CASALGGGNQPQHF	TGTGCCAGCGCTCTCGGAGGGGGAAATCAGCCCCAGCATTTT
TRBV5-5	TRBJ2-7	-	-	CASSLVAGPYEQYF	TGTGCCAGCAGCTTGGTGGCAGGGCCCTACGAGCAGTACTTC
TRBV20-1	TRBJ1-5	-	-	CSARTTGSNQPQHF	TGCAGTGCTAGAACAACAGGTTCAAATCAGCCCCAGCATTTT
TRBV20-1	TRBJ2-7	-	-	CSATNPGGTFYEQYF	TGCAGTGCCACAAACCCGGGGGGCACTTTTTACGAGCAGTACTTC
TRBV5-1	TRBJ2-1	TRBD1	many	CASSFADRVPEQFF	TGCGCCAGCAGCTTTGCCGACAGGGTCCCTGAGCAGTTCTTC
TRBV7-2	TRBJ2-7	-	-	CASSFRQRYEQYF	TGTGCCAGCAGCTTTAGGCAGAGGTACGAGCAGTACTTC
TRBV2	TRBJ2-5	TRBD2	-	CASDREGLPETQYF	TGTGCCAGCGATAGGGAGGGTCTCCCAGAGACCCAGTACTTC
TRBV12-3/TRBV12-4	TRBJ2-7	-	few	CASSLYYEGYEQYF	TGTGCCAGCAGTTTATATTACGAGGGCTACGAGCAGTACTTC
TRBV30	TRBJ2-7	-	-	CAWSIYLTEQYF	TGTGCCTGGAGTATATACCTGACAGAGCAGTACTTC
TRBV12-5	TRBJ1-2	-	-	CASGPEAQFGYTF	TGTGCTAGTGGTCCCGAGGCTCAGTTTGGCTACACCTTC
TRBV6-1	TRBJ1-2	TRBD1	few	CASMRGQVKSNYGYTF	TGTGCCAGCATGAGAGGACAGGTCAAGTCTAACTATGGCTACACCTTC
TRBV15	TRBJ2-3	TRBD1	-	CATSRDRGEGTQYF	TGTGCCACCAGCAGGGACAGGGGTGAAGGTACGCAGTATTTT
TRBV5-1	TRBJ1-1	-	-	CASSLSAANTEAFF	TGCGCCAGCAGCTTGTCAGCAGCGAACACTGAAGCTTTCTTT
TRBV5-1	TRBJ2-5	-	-	CASSPGGTADWTQYF	TGCGCCAGCAGCCCGGGGGGGACAGCAGATTGGACCCAGTACTTC
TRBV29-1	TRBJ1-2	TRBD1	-	CSVGGTGNYGYTF	TGCAGCGTTGGGGGGACAGGAAACTATGGCTACACCTTC
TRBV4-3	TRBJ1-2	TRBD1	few	CASSQEWTGHGYTF	TGCGCCAGCAGCCAAGAATGGACAGGGCATGGCTACACCTTC
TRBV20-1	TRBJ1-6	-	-	CSAREGRSPPHF	TGCAGTGCTAGGGAGGGACGATCACCCCCCCACTTT
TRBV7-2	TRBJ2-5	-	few	CASSLRRQTLSQETQYF	TGTGCCAGCAGCTTACGGCGACAGACGTTAAGCCAAGAGACCCAGTACTTC
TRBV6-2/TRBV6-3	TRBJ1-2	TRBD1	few	CASSYDGQGSRNYGYTF	TGTGCCAGCAGTTACGATGGACAGGGTTCCAGAAACTATGGCTACACCTTC
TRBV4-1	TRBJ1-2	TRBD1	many	CASSHTGGYGYTF	TGCGCCAGCAGCCACACAGGGGGCTATGGCTACACCTTC
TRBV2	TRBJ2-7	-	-	CASSAEGGQLAYEQYF	TGTGCCAGCAGTGCTGAGGGGGGGCAATTAGCCTACGAGCAGTACTTC
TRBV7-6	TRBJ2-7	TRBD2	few	CASSLELAGGEEQYF	TGTGCCAGCAGCTTAGAACTAGCGGGGGGTGAAGAGCAGTACTTC
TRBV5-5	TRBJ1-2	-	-	CASSPWTETYGYTF	TGTGCCAGCAGCCCGTGGACAGAAACATATGGCTACACCTTC
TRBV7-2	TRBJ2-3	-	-	CASSNFHTDTQYF	TGTGCCAGCAGCAACTTTCACACAGATACGCAGTATTTT